This T cell receptor (beta chain) was found in a study of T cell responses to AZD1222 COVID-19 vaccine. Study results and caveats: Baseline antibody screening turned up just a handful of seropositive AZD1222 recipients. Repertoire sampling occurred only after the peak T cell response. Reportedly, nearly half of unique spike TCRs recognized epitopes outside B.1.351/B.1.1.7 mutations. Receipt of two AZD1222 doses was followed by a rise in Spike-specific TCR breadth and depth.

Here immunoSEQ multiplex PCR was the method, and the copy in TCRdb shows in-frame clones only, minus some. The sample shows some 170,000 clones, approximately 90% of them seen only once. Germline CDR1 SGHRS, CDR2 YFSETQ. Trimming cost V 7 bases and J 0 bases; bases outside gene matches: 3. The CDR3 runs to 14 residues. To note about this clone: The antigen is undetermined.

The sequencing here drew on peripheral blood, taken on day 0 of AZD1222 vaccination. The source is an adult in good health. The chain carries TRBV5-1 and TRBJ1-2; 10 bases fit TRBD1. DNA of the CDR3: TGCGCCAGCGGGACAGGGGCCCCTAACTATGGCTACACCTTC. It translates to CASGTGAPNYGYTF.